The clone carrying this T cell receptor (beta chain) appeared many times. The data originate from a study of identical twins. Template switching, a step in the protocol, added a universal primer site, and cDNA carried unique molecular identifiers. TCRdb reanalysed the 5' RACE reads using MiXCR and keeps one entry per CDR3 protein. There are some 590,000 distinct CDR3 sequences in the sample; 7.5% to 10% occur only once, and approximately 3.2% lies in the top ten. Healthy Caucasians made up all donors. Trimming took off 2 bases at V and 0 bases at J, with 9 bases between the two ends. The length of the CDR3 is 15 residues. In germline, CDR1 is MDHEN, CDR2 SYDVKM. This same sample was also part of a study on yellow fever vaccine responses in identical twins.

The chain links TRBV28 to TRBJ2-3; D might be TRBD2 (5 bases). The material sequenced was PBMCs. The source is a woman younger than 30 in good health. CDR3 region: CASSLLSGSTDTQYF. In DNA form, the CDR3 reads TGTGCCAGCAGTTTACTATCGGGGAGCACAGATACGCAGTATTTT.